This record concerns one T cell receptor (beta chain) sequence. Its antigen is as yet unknown. This specimen comes from a study of T-cell reconstitution after alpha-beta-depleted transplantation in children. Study findings and constraints: Approximately two months post-transplant, alpha-beta T cells reportedly originated from several hundred expanded graft clones. Certain patients had high TCRbeta diversity at day 60, and it came from recipient T cells and thymic progenitors that survived.

Preparation of the TCRbeta library involved a method that used unique molecular identifiers. TCRdb passed the PCR reads through MiXCR, listing each CDR3 protein once. The sample carries about 300,000 distinct CDR3 sequences, roughly 9.1% recorded once. CDR3 length: 15 amino acids. Germline assignment: CDR1 MNHEY and CDR2 SMNVEV (reference sequence). V was pared by 1 base and J by 0 bases, with 10 bases between. The chain links TRBV27 to TRBJ2-7; D is undetermined. The receptor was isolated from a boy under two years old with acute myeloid leukemia, due to receive a stem cell transplant. The sample here was PBMCs, taken before TCRalphabeta/CD19-depleted stem cell transplant. For the CDR3, the DNA is TGTGCCAGCAGTTTATTTCGGGTCAGCTCCTACGAGCAGTACTTC. It translates to CASSLFRVSSYEQYF.